Shown below are 23 T cell receptor beta chains from a single sample sequenced in a study of T-cell reconstitution after alpha-beta-depleted transplantation in children. Preparation of the TCRbeta library used unique molecular identifiers. One entry per CDR3 protein, called by TCRdb with MiXCR from the PCR reads. The sample includes some 95,000 distinct CDR3 sequences, more than 20% seen only once; the top ten take about 20%. Sequencing was performed on PBMCs, taken before TCRalphabeta/CD19-depleted stem cell transplant. The source of these receptors is a boy aged 2-9 years with acute lymphoblastic leukemia, due to receive a stem cell transplant.

This clonotype showed up many times. V usage is TRBV4-3 and J usage is TRBJ2-7; tentatively, D is TRBD1 (6 bases). V was clipped by 0 bases and J by 0 bases, with 24 bases between them. The CDR3 runs 20 residues. CDR1 LGHNA and CDR2 YSLEER come from the germline V gene. CDR3 amino acids: CASSQDWGQDSLFSSYEQYF. Written as DNA, the CDR3 is TGCGCCAGCAGCCAAGATTGGGGCCAGGACAGCCTATTCAGCTCCTACGAGCAGTACTTC.

The chain combines TRBV12-3 or TRBV12-4 with TRBJ2-7; 8 bases agree with TRBD1. Trimming cost V 1 base and J 0 bases; bases outside gene matches: 2. The CDR3 has 15 residues. The DNA for the CDR3 is TGTGCCAGCAGTTTAGTAGGACAGGGCTCCTACGAGCAGTACTTC. Translation: CASSLVGQGSYEQYF.

This chain uses TRBV15 with TRBJ1-4; TRBD1 matches 9 bases. Unmatched junction bases numbered 3, after V lost 1 base and J lost 6 bases. CDR3 size: 15 residues. CDR1 LNHNV and CDR2 YYDKDF come from the germline V gene (reference sequence). CDR3 region: CATSRVGDRDEKLFF. In DNA, the CDR3 is TGTGCCACCAGCAGAGTGGGGGACAGGGATGAAAAACTGTTTTTT.

The chain joins TRBV5-1 to TRBJ2-1, with 8 bases fitting TRBD1. The germline CDR1 and CDR2 sequences are SGHRS and YFSETQ. The ends lost 5 bases at V and 5 bases at J; junction bases unmatched: 3. The CDR3 runs 13 residues. The CDR3, as DNA: TGCGCCAGCAGACGGACAGGGAACAATGAGCAGTTCTTC. This sequence encodes CASRRTGNNEQFF.

This clonotype has more than one count but fewer than ten. The chain couples TRBV25-1 to TRBJ2-7; D perhaps matches TRBD2 (6 bases). Germline V gene lookup returns CDR1 MGHDK and CDR2 SYGVNS. V lost 4 bases, J lost 5 bases, and 15 bases lay in between. This CDR3 has 14 residues. CDR3 residues: CASSGGGRSHEQYF. The DNA for the CDR3 is TGTGCCAGCAGTGGTGGTGGGAGGTCCCACGAGCAGTACTTC.

A few counts support this clonotype. The rearrangement uses TRBV7-2 and TRBJ2-7; D may be TRBD1 (6 bases). Deletions cut 1 base from V and 3 bases from J, with 16 bases between. This CDR3 has 16 residues. Germline V CDR1 and CDR2: SGHTA, FQGNSA. Here the CDR3 reads CASSLDIWGQNYEQYF. The CDR3 nucleotides read TGTGCCAGCAGCTTAGATATCTGGGGACAAAACTACGAGCAGTACTTC.

The genes are TRBV28 and TRBJ1-3; TRBD1 matches 7 bases. Germline V lookup: CDR1 MDHEN, CDR2 SYDVKM. The CDR3 has 14 amino acids. V trimming: 3 bases; J trimming: 6 bases; junction bases outside the gene matches: 5. Written as DNA, the CDR3 is TGTGCCAGCAGTTTTCAGGGGGGAACAAACACCATATATTTT. Its translation is CASSFQGGTNTIYF.

This clonotype showed up many times. The chain recombines TRBV20-1 with TRBJ2-4; 7 bases are shared with TRBD2. Trimming took 2 bases from V and 0 from J; bases not matched to a gene: 10. CDR1 and CDR2 from the germline V gene are DFQATT and SNEGSKA (reference sequence). CDR3 length: 17 amino acids. The CDR3 sequence: CSARHTVGGVAKNIQYF. In DNA, the CDR3 is TGCAGTGCTAGACACACGGTGGGGGGGGTAGCCAAAAACATTCAGTACTTC.

This clonotype has a count of ten or more. J is TRBJ1-5 and V is TRBV12-3 or TRBV12-4, with D perhaps TRBD1 (6 bases). The CDR3 loop spans 13 amino acids. V was pared by 0 bases and J by 6 bases, with 6 bases between. The CDR3 DNA is TGTGCCAGCAGTTTAGCAGGGGGTCAGCCCCAGCATTTT. It yields the protein CASSLAGGQPQHF.

The chain carries TRBV28 and TRBJ1-5; D call uncertain. The length of the CDR3 is 12 residues. The V and J ends lost 5 bases and 5 bases respectively, with 7 bases between them. Germline CDR1 MDHEN, CDR2 SYDVKM. As DNA, the CDR3 is TGTGCCAGCAGTCCTGGGTATCAGCCCCAGCATTTT. Translation gives CASSPGYQPQHF.

The chain is built from TRBV18 and TRBJ2-7; no reliable D call. Germline-derived CDR1 and CDR2 are KGHSH and LQKENI. V dropped 0 bases and J dropped 7 bases, with 4 bases sitting between them. The length of the CDR3 is 11 residues. In DNA form, the CDR3 reads TGTGCCAGCTCACCACCGGGTGAGCAGTACTTC. It is translated as CASSPPGEQYF.

The chain uses TRBV12-3 or TRBV12-4 and TRBJ1-2; possibly TRBD1 for D (5 bases). This CDR3 is built from 12 residues. Trimming pared 6 bases from V and 4 bases from J, leaving 9 bases between. The CDR3 reads CASSNDSYGYTF. CDR3 nucleotides: TGTGCCAGCAGCAACGACAGCTATGGCTACACCTTC.

This clonotype was observed a handful of times. The J gene is TRBJ2-7, the V gene TRBV6-1; the match to TRBD1 covers 7 bases. The V gene end was trimmed by 5 bases and the J gene end by 2 bases; junction bases not matched to a gene: 6. This CDR3 is 14 amino acids long. Germline assignment: CDR1 MNHNS and CDR2 SASEGT. The CDR3 sequence: CASSPPDRTYEQYF. Here the CDR3 DNA reads TGTGCCAGCAGTCCTCCGGACAGGACCTACGAGCAGTACTTC.

The V call is TRBV18, the J call TRBJ2-1; tentative D call: TRBD1 (6 bases). This CDR3 has 14 residues. CDR1 and CDR2 (germline): KGHSH, LQKENI. V was trimmed by 10 bases and J by 6 bases, leaving 19 bases between them. CDR3 loop: CATHSGTTSNEQFF. Here the CDR3 DNA reads TGTGCCACCCACTCCGGGACAACTTCCAATGAGCAGTTCTTC.

V usage is TRBV11-2 and J usage is TRBJ2-1; D remains ambiguous. Between the trimmed V and J ends, which lost 6 bases and 1 base, there was a span of 10 bases. Germline V CDR1 and CDR2: SGHAT, FQNNGV. There are 14 residues in the CDR3. DNA for the CDR3: TGTGCCAGCAGTCGAGATGGATCCTACAATGAGCAGTTCTTC. Translated, it gives CASSRDGSYNEQFF.

This clonotype was recorded a few times. The chain uses TRBV29-1 and TRBJ2-7, with 11 bases aligning to TRBD2. This CDR3 has 17 amino acids. Germline CDR1 SQVTM, CDR2 ANQGSEA. J was trimmed by 5 bases and V by 0 bases; bases with no gene match: 12. This chain's CDR3 is CSVEDTGTSGGAHEQYF. As DNA, the CDR3 is TGCAGCGTTGAAGACACCGGGACTAGCGGAGGGGCCCACGAGCAGTACTTC.

This chain links TRBV11-2 with TRBJ1-3; D not certain. The germline V gene has CDR1 SGHAT and CDR2 FQNNGV. This CDR3 comprises 18 residues. V gave up 0 bases and J gave up 0 bases, with 15 bases separating them. CDR3 coding DNA: TGTGCCAGCAGCTTAGAGGCGGAGTACTATCGCTCTGGAAACACCATATATTTT. It is translated as CASSLEAEYYRSGNTIYF.

This chain links TRBV20-1 with TRBJ1-2; a possible D gene is TRBD1 (6 bases). Germline values: CDR1 DFQATT, CDR2 SNEGSKA (reference sequence). Trimming took 1 base from V and 2 from J, leaving 11 bases between them. The CDR3 is made up of 14 amino acids. As DNA, the CDR3 is TGCAGTGCTAGAGTTAAGGGGGGAAACTATGGCTACACCTTC. It translates to CSARVKGGNYGYTF.

This chain links TRBV7-8 with TRBJ1-2; tentatively, D is TRBD1 (5 bases). Trimming shortened V by 5 bases and J by 4 bases, and 11 bases separated the two germline ends. Germline V gives CDR1 SGHVS, CDR2 FQNEAQ. CDR3 size: 13 residues. The CDR3 nucleotides are TGTGCCAGCAGCGACCGGGACGTCTATGGCTACACCTTC. Amino acids: CASSDRDVYGYTF.

The CDR3: CAIRSGLAENEQFF. The CDR3 coding sequence is TGTGCCATCAGATCGGGACTAGCGGAGAATGAGCAGTTCTTC. This rearrangement joins TRBV10-3 to TRBJ2-1, with TRBD2 matching over 11 bases. CDR3 length equals 14 residues. Trimming took 6 bases from V and 7 from J; bases not matched to a gene: 5. Germline loops: CDR1 ENHRY, CDR2 SYGVKD.

This clonotype showed up just a few times. A read error may produce the germline difference seen at one junction end. The chain uses TRBV14 and TRBJ1-2; unclear D gene. The germline V gene has CDR1 SGHDN and CDR2 FVKESK. The CDR3 has 16 residues. The DNA of the CDR3 is TGTGCCAGCAGCCAAGATCGAGGCGGGGATAGATTTCCCAAGGGTTTC. Residues: CASSQDRGGDRFPKGF. The whole variable domain, remainder taken from reference TRBV14 and TRBJ1-2, is EAGVTQFPSHSVIEKGQTVTLRCDPISGHDNLYWYRRVMGKEIKFLLHFVKESKQDESGMPNNRFLAERTGGTYSTLKVQPAELEDSGVYFCASSQDRGGDRFPKGFGSGTRLTVV.

V gene TRBV3-1 combines with J gene TRBJ2-1; D remains ambiguous. The CDR3 consists of 14 residues. Trimming took off 0 bases at V and 3 bases at J, with 6 bases between the two ends. CDR1 and CDR2 (germline): LGHDT, YNNKEL (reference sequence). The CDR3: CASSQDSFYNEQFF. Written as DNA, the CDR3 is TGTGCCAGCAGCCAAGATAGTTTCTACAATGAGCAGTTCTTC.

The sample holds a few counts of this clonotype. This rearrangement joins TRBV20-1 to TRBJ2-3; D not resolved. In germline, CDR1 is DFQATT, CDR2 SNEGSKA (reference sequence). The CDR3 is made up of 14 amino acids. The V end lost 0 bases, the J end lost 2 bases, and 9 bases lay between the germline ends. CDR3 DNA sequence: TGCAGTGCTAGAGATCCTCAAAACACAGATACGCAGTATTTT. Its translation: CSARDPQNTDTQYF.